This is a list of T cell receptor beta chains from one sample in a study of blood T cell repertoires in COVID-19. Clones were sequenced by immunoSEQ multiplex PCR, and TCRdb holds only the in-frame ones, with some missing. The repertoire includes 350,000 to 400,000 clones, roughly 90% of them detected once, and 0.95% to 1% sits in the top ten. The source material was PBMCs or T cells enriched from blood (not recorded which). All receptors derive from a woman in her 30s with acute COVID-19. Both conserved end residues are part of each CDR3. The order of the fields is clone size, J gene, D gene, V gene, CDR3 length, CDR3 protein, CDR3 DNA. D genes are given only for firm matches. Clone sizes are given selectively: once, few, many, or a class where the clone is expanded.

>.|TRBJ2-7|TRBD1|TRBV5-1|14
CASKDRTGAYEQYF
TGCGCCAGCAAAGACCGGACAGGGGCCTACGAGCAGTACTTC
>.|TRBJ2-7|TRBD2|TRBV27|14
CASGVAGDSYEQYF
TGTGCCAGCGGGGTAGCGGGGGATTCCTACGAGCAGTACTTC
>.|TRBJ2-1|.|TRBV19|13
CASSIDLSNEQFF
TGTGCCAGTAGTATAGATCTATCGAATGAGCAGTTCTTC
>.|TRBJ1-5|.|TRBV27|14
CASKATGRGLAQHF
TGTGCCAGCAAAGCAACAGGTCGGGGGTTAGCCCAGCATTTT
>.|TRBJ2-3|.|TRBV3-1/TRBV3-2|14
CASSQHGEADTQYF
TGTGCCAGCAGCCAACATGGGGAGGCAGATACGCAGTATTTT
>.|TRBJ1-3|TRBD1|TRBV11-2|15
CASSLAKGQGHTIYF
TGTGCCAGCAGCTTGGCGAAAGGACAGGGCCACACCATATATTTT
>.|TRBJ1-3|.|TRBV19|14
CASSMRSSGNTIYF
TGTGCCAGTAGTATGAGGAGCTCTGGAAACACCATATATTTT
>.|TRBJ1-5|TRBD1|TRBV29-1|14
CSGLPDRGSQPQHF
TGCAGCGGCTTGCCGGACAGGGGCAGTCAGCCCCAGCATTTT
>once|TRBJ2-3|.|TRBV12-3/TRBV12-4|13
CASSRNRGYTQYF
TGTGCCAGCAGCCGAAATAGGGGATATACGCAGTATTTT
>.|TRBJ2-7|.|TRBV9|14
CASSVGQMAYEQYF
TGTGCCAGCAGCGTAGGACAGATGGCCTACGAGCAGTACTTC
>once|TRBJ2-6|.|TRBV5-1|15
CASSLVYSGANVLTF
TGCGCCAGCAGCCTGGTCTACTCTGGGGCCAACGTCCTGACTTTC
>.|TRBJ2-5|.|TRBV5-1|13
CASSGGLKETQYF
TGCGCCAGCAGCGGGGGACTGAAAGAGACCCAGTACTTC
>once|TRBJ1-1|.|TRBV3-1/TRBV3-2|14
CASSQSGQNTEAFF
TGTGCCAGCAGCCAATCAGGCCAGAACACTGAAGCTTTCTTT
>.|TRBJ2-7|.|TRBV30|11
CAWGGAREQYF
TGTGCCTGGGGGGGGGCGCGGGAGCAGTACTTC
>few|TRBJ1-1|.|TRBV5-4|13
CASSHDWNTEAFF
TGTGCCAGCAGCCATGACTGGAACACTGAAGCTTTCTTT
>.|TRBJ1-3|.|TRBV2|13
CASNQGFGNTIYF
TGTGCCAGCAACCAGGGATTCGGTAACACCATATATTTT
>.|TRBJ1-1|.|TRBV11-3|17
CASSPRTRAQLNTEAFF
TGTGCCAGCAGCCCCCGGACACGGGCCCAGTTGAACACTGAAGCTTTCTTT
>.|TRBJ2-7|TRBD1|TRBV29-1|11
CSVGGGQGLYF
TGCAGCGTTGGAGGAGGACAGGGTTTGTACTTC
>.|TRBJ1-1|.|TRBV20-1|10
CSANRGEAFF
TGCAGTGCTAACCGCGGTGAAGCTTTCTTT
>few|TRBJ1-5|.|TRBV15|14
CATSSGGLNQPQHF
TGTGCCACCAGCAGCGGGGGACTTAATCAGCCCCAGCATTTT
>.|TRBJ2-7|.|TRBV25-1|16
CASSEPVRYNAYEQYF
TGTGCCAGCAGTGAACCCGTCAGGTATAACGCCTACGAGCAGTACTTC
>.|TRBJ1-1|.|TRBV12-3/TRBV12-4|13
CASSPRQRTEAFF
TGTGCCAGCAGCCCAAGGCAGCGGACTGAAGCTTTCTTT
>.|TRBJ1-1|.|TRBV10-1|14
CASSDQGRNTEAFF
TGCGCCAGCAGTGATCAGGGCAGGAACACTGAAGCTTTCTTT
>.|TRBJ1-1|.|TRBV19|14
CASSHPGPGAEAFF
TGTGCCAGTAGTCATCCGGGGCCGGGGGCTGAAGCTTTCTTT
>.|TRBJ1-5|.|TRBV6-5|14
CASQVEGKNQPQHF
TGTGCCAGCCAGGTGGAGGGGAAGAATCAGCCCCAGCATTTT
>.|TRBJ1-5|.|TRBV15|17
CATSSSMTDYSNQPQHF
TGTGCCACCAGCAGTAGTATGACAGATTATAGCAATCAGCCCCAGCATTTT
>.|TRBJ2-3|.|TRBV6-6|13
CASRGDGEDTQYF
TGTGCCAGCAGGGGCGACGGGGAGGATACGCAGTATTTT
>.|TRBJ1-1|.|TRBV7-2|15
CASSSMGSPNTEAFF
TGTGCCAGCAGCTCAATGGGCAGTCCGAACACTGAAGCTTTCTTT
>.|TRBJ2-2|.|TRBV5-4|14
CASSFQGAGGELFF
TGTGCCAGCAGCTTTCAAGGGGCAGGCGGGGAGCTGTTTTTT
>once|TRBJ2-7|.|TRBV12-5|14
CASGSSGQSYEQYF
TGTGCTAGTGGTTCCTCCGGACAGTCCTACGAGCAGTACTTC
>.|TRBJ2-7|TRBD2|TRBV9|14
CASSVGVAGREQYF
TGTGCCAGCAGCGTAGGGGTAGCGGGCAGAGAGCAGTACTTC
>.|TRBJ2-7|.|TRBV7-2|14
CASSLPPSGYEQYF
TGTGCCAGCAGCTTACCCCCCAGCGGCTACGAGCAGTACTTC
>.|TRBJ2-3|.|TRBV5-1|14
CASSIRGSTDTQYF
TGCGCCAGCAGTATTAGAGGGAGCACAGATACGCAGTATTTT
>.|TRBJ2-3|.|TRBV3-1/TRBV3-2|15
CASSRGGRGGDTQYF
TGTGCCAGCAGCCGCGGAGGCAGGGGAGGGGATACGCAGTATTTT
>once|TRBJ2-7|TRBD2|TRBV7-9|16
CASSPPPGTNSYEQYF
TGTGCCAGCAGCCCCCCACCCGGGACTAACAGCTACGAGCAGTACTTC
>once|TRBJ1-4|.|TRBV7-9|15
CASSLVLATNEKLFF
TGTGCCAGCAGCTTAGTACTTGCAACTAATGAAAAACTGTTTTTT
>.|TRBJ1-6|.|TRBV27|14
CASRTGTPNSPLHF
TGTGCCAGCAGGACCGGGACACCCAATTCACCCCTCCACTTT
>.|TRBJ2-5|TRBD2|TRBV19|15
CASTPASGFQETQYF
TGTGCCAGTACCCCCGCTAGCGGGTTCCAAGAGACCCAGTACTTC
>.|TRBJ2-2|.|TRBV5-1|13
CASSFWNTGELFF
TGCGCCAGCAGCTTCTGGAACACCGGGGAGCTGTTTTTT
>.|TRBJ1-1|.|TRBV18|16
CASSPQMGRMNTEAFF
TGTGCCAGCTCACCACAGATGGGCCGCATGAACACTGAAGCTTTCTTT
>.|TRBJ2-1|TRBD2|TRBV5-1|15
CASSLLAGRGNEQFF
TGCGCCAGCAGCCTGCTAGCGGGTCGGGGGAATGAGCAGTTCTTC
>.|TRBJ1-1|.|TRBV29-1|13
CSASPGLNTEAFF
TGCAGCGCCTCGCCGGGGTTGAACACTGAAGCTTTCTTT